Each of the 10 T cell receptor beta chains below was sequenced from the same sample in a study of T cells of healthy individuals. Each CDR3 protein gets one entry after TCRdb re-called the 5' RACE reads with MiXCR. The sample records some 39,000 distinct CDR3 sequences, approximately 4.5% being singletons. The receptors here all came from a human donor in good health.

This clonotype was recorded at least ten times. CDR3 sequence reads: CASRDRGNTEAFF. The DNA for the CDR3 is TGTGCCAGCAGGGACAGGGGGAACACTGAAGCTTTCTTT. The rearrangement links TRBV6-5 to TRBJ1-1, with 9 bases matching TRBD1. Germline CDR1 MNHEY, CDR2 SVGAGI. V dropped 6 bases and J dropped 1; count of bases not matched to a gene: 0. The CDR3 is made up of 13 amino acids.

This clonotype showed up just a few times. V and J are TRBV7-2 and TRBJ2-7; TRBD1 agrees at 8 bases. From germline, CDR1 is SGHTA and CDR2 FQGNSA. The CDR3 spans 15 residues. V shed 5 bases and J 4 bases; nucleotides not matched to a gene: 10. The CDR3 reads CASSPDWGQVYEQYF. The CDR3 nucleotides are TGTGCCAGCAGCCCCGACTGGGGACAGGTATACGAGCAGTACTTC.

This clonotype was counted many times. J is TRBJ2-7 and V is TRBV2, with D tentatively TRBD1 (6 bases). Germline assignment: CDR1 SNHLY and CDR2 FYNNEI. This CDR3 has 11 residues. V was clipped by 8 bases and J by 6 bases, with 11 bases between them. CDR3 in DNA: TGTGCCAGCGTCCAGGGGTTCGAGCAGTACTTC. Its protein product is CASVQGFEQYF.

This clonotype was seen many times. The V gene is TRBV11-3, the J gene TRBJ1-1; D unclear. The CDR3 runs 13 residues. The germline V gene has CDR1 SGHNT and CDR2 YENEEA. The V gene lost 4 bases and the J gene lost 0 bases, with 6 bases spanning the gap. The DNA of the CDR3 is TGTGCCAGCAGCTCTGGGATGAACACTGAAGCTTTCTTT. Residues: CASSSGMNTEAFF.

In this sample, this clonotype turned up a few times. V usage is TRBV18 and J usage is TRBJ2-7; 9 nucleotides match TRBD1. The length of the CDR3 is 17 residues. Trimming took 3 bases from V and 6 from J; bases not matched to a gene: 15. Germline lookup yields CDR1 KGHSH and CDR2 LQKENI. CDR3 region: CASSPIGTGISGLEQYF. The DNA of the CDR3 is TGTGCCAGCTCACCGATCGGGACAGGGATCTCGGGGCTCGAGCAGTACTTC.

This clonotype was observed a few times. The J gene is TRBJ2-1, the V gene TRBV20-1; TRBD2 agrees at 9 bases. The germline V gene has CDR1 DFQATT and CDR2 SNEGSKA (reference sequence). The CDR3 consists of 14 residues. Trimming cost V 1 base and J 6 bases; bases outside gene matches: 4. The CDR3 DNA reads TGCAGTGCTAGAGGCGGGAGGGGGGGCAATGAGCAGTTCTTC. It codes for CSARGGRGGNEQFF.

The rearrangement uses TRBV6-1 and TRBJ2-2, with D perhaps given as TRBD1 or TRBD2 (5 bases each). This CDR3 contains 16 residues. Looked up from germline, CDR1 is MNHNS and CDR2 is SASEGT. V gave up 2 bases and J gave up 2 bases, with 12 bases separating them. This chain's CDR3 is CASSEWGWENTGELFF. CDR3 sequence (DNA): TGTGCCAGCAGTGAATGGGGGTGGGAAAACACCGGGGAGCTGTTTTTT.

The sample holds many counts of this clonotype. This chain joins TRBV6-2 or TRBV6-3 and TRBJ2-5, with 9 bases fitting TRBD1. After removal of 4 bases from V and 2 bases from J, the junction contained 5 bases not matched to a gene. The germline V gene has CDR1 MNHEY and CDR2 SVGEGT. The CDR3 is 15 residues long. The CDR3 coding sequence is TGTGCCAGCAGTTTCACAGGGGGCCCTCAAGAGACCCAGTACTTC. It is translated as CASSFTGGPQETQYF.

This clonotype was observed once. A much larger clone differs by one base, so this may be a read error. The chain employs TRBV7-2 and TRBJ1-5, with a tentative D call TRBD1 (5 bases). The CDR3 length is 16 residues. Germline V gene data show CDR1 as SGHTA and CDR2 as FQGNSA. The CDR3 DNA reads TGTGCCAGCAGTTACCCAGCGGGGGTTAGCAATCATCCCCAGCATTTT. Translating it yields CASSYPAGVSNHPQHF. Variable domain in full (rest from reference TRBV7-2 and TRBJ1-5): GAGVSQSPSNKVTEKGKDVELRCDPISGHTALYWYRQSLGQGLEFLIYFQGNSAPDKSGLPSDRFSAERTGGSVSTLTIQRTQQEDSAVYLCASSYPAGVSNHPQHFGDGTRLSIL.

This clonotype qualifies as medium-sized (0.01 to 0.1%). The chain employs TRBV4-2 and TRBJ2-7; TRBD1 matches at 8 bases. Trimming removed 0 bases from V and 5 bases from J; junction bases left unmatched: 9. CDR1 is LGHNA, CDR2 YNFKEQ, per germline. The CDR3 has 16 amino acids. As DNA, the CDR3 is TGTGCCAGCAGCCAAGATCGGGGCAGGGGGCACGACGAGCAGTACTTC. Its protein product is CASSQDRGRGHDEQYF.